This TCR beta chain was identified during a study of CD8 T cells in ankylosing spondylitis. The CDR3 loop spans 14 amino acids. Trimming shortened V by 1 base and J by 8 bases, and 14 bases separated the two germline ends. CDR1 is SGHTA, CDR2 FQGNSA, per germline. Study conclusions and caveats: Clones tied to disease were said to be significantly enriched in matched ankylosing spondylitis synovial fluid. Characteristic of ankylosing spondylitis blood, it appeared, was a TCR beta motif comprising roughly eight highly homologous variants.

Each CDR3 protein is one row after TCRdb ran MiXCR on the 5' RACE reads. Counted here are approximately 300,000 distinct CDR3 sequences, 7% to 9% occurring once; the ten biggest clones make up approximately 15%. On this clonotype itself: The antigen is unknown.

The sample taken for sequencing was blood, either unsorted or a sorted T cell fraction (not recorded which). The TCR sequence derives from a male donor with ankylosing spondylitis. The V and J genes are TRBV7-2 and TRBJ1-2; a possible D gene is TRBD1 (5 bases). The CDR3 sequence is CASSLEVGEKGYTF. The CDR3 nucleotides read TGTGCCAGCAGCTTAGAAGTAGGGGAAAAGGGCTACACCTTC. Based on the CDR3 plus reference TRBV7-2 and TRBJ1-2, the full variable domain is GAGVSQSPSNKVTEKGKDVELRCDPISGHTALYWYRQSLGQGLEFLIYFQGNSAPDKSGLPSDRFSAERTGGSVSTLTIQRTQQEDSAVYLCASSLEVGEKGYTFGSGTRLTVV.